Below, 6 T cell receptor beta chains from the same sample are listed, as sequenced in a study of human T cells and chemical hapten exposure. Indicated time point: patch test 1, 2 weeks after DPC sensitization. Noted treatment: therapeutic diphenylcyclopropenone sensitization with weekly scalp DPC. TCRdb re-derived calls from the RACE reads in MiXCR, one entry per CDR3 protein. Here the sample spans about 57,000 distinct CDR3 sequences, around 9.3% being singletons. This specimen was whole blood, taken in connection with sensitization to the hapten diphenylcyclopropenone (DPC). All receptors derive from a woman in her thirties or forties with alopecia areata. Some clones in this sample may be carry-over from other donors' samples.

This chain joins TRBV28 and TRBJ2-1; 7 bases agree with TRBD2. This CDR3 is built from 15 residues. V trimming: 2 bases; J trimming: 5 bases; junction bases outside the gene matches: 6. Looked up from germline, CDR1 is MDHEN and CDR2 is SYDVKM. CDR3: CASSLTGTMHNEQFF. The CDR3 DNA reads as TGTGCCAGCAGTTTAACTGGGACTATGCACAATGAGCAGTTCTTC.

This clonotype was counted at least ten times. J is TRBJ1-5 and V is TRBV20-1; 12 positions match TRBD1. This CDR3 region has 16 residues. Germline assignment: CDR1 DFQATT and CDR2 SNEGSKA (reference sequence). Trimming cost V 2 bases and J 6 bases; bases outside gene matches: 8. The CDR3 region is CSARSPGQGAGQPQHF. Written as DNA, the CDR3 is TGCAGTGCTAGATCCCCGGGACAGGGGGCTGGTCAGCCCCAGCATTTT.

This clonotype was detected only a few times. This chain connects TRBV29-1 to TRBJ1-1, with D possibly being TRBD1 (6 bases). CDR1 and CDR2 (germline): SQVTM, ANQGSEA. The CDR3 length is 14 residues. Trimming cost V 5 bases and J 0 bases, with 13 bases left between them. CDR3 DNA sequence: TGCAGCGTTCAACAGGGACGGATGAACACTGAAGCTTTCTTT. This sequence encodes CSVQQGRMNTEAFF.

This clonotype showed up many times. This chain joins TRBV5-1 and TRBJ2-7, with D perhaps TRBD1 (6 bases). V lost 5 bases and J 6 bases, leaving 15 bases between the germline ends. Per the germline V gene, CDR1 is SGHRS and CDR2 is YFSETQ. The CDR3 spans 13 residues. The CDR3 nucleotides are TGCGCCAGCAGAGTACAGGGAGCGGCCGAGCAGTACTTC. As protein: CASRVQGAAEQYF. Drawing the rest from reference TRBV5-1 and TRBJ2-7, the complete variable domain is KAGVTQTPRYLIKTRGQQVTLSCSPISGHRSVSWYQQTPGQGLQFLFEYFSETQRNKGNFPGRFSGRQFSNSRSEMNVSTLELGDSALYLCASRVQGAAEQYFGPGTRLTVT.

This clonotype was picked up many times. The chain couples TRBV29-1 to TRBJ2-3, with D possibly matching TRBD1 (5 bases). Germline lookup yields CDR1 SQVTM and CDR2 ANQGSEA. This CDR3 has 13 residues. V lost 3 bases to trimming and J lost 7 bases, with 14 bases between them. DNA of the CDR3: TGCAGCGTTGAGCTACAGGCTGTCTATACGCAGTATTTT. Amino acid sequence: CSVELQAVYTQYF.

The gene calls are TRBV29-1 and TRBJ1-2; D ambiguous. V lost 4 bases and J 0 bases, leaving 9 bases between the germline ends. CDR1 and CDR2 from the germline V gene are SQVTM and ANQGSEA. This CDR3 comprises 13 residues. The CDR3 loop is CSVVDGSNYGYTF. CDR3 bases: TGCAGCGTTGTGGACGGTTCTAACTATGGCTACACCTTC.